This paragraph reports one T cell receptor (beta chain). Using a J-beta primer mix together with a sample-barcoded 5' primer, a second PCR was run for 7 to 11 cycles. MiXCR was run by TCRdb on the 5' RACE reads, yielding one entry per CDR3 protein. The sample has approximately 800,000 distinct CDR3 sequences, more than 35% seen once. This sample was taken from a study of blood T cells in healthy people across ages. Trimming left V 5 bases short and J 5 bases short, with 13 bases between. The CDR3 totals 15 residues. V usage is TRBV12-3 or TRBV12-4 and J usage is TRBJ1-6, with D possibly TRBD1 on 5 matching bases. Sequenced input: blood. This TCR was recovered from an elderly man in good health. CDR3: CASSGGRVHNSPLHF. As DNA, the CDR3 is TGTGCCAGCAGTGGGGGACGGGTGCATAATTCACCCCTCCACTTT.